Presented here are 19 T cell receptor beta chains from one specimen sequenced in a study of cytomegalovirus exposure and HLA in healthy donors. Data came from immunoSEQ multiplex PCR; TCRdb stores just in-frame clones and leaves some out. The data contain a few hundred thousand clones, nearly 90% of them singletons. Source material: PBMCs. Source of these receptors: a woman under 30 in good health and CMV-seronegative.

The DNA for the CDR3 is TGTGCCAACTCCGGGACAGGGGGCACCGGGGAGCTGTTTTTT. Translation: CANSGTGGTGELFF. This sequence joins TRBV7-8 and TRBJ2-2; 11 bases are shared with TRBD1. The CDR3 is 14 amino acids. The V and J ends lost 10 bases and 4 bases, in that order; junction bases with no gene match: 5. Germline V gene lookup returns CDR1 SGHVS and CDR2 FQNEAQ.

The chain links TRBV6-5 to TRBJ2-2; maybe TRBD2 (5 bases). V shed 2 bases and J shed 3 bases, with 7 bases lying between them. There are 14 residues in the CDR3. CDR1 and CDR2 (germline): MNHEY, SVGAGI. Here the CDR3 reads CASSYTRYTGELFF. The CDR3 DNA reads as TGTGCCAGCAGTTACACTAGATACACCGGGGAGCTGTTTTTT.

CDR3 region: CASSERGYEQYV. CDR3 sequence (DNA): TGTGCCAGCAGTGAACGGGGTTACGAGCAGTACGTC. This chain connects TRBV2 to TRBJ2-7; possible D gene TRBD2, 5 bases. CDR1 is SNHLY, CDR2 FYNNEI, per germline. Deletions cut 2 bases from V and 4 bases from J, with 6 bases between. The CDR3 has 12 amino acids.

CDR3 DNA: TGTGCCAGCAGTTTATCTAGACGGAATAGCAATCAGCCCCAGCATTTT. This encodes CASSLSRRNSNQPQHF. This sequence joins TRBV28 and TRBJ1-5; no definite D call. Germline V CDR1 and CDR2: MDHEN, SYDVKM. With 1 base removed from V and 0 bases from J, the gap between germline ends came to 10 bases. The CDR3 has 16 amino acids.

The chain couples TRBV5-1 to TRBJ1-4; 11 bases are a match to TRBD1. The length of the CDR3 is 18 residues. From germline, CDR1 is SGHRS and CDR2 YFSETQ. V dropped 3 bases and J dropped 0; count of bases not matched to a gene: 7. The CDR3 protein is CASSSGPGQGATNEKLFF. DNA of the CDR3: TGCGCCAGCAGCTCTGGCCCGGGACAGGGGGCAACTAATGAAAAACTGTTTTTT.

The chain uses TRBV19 and TRBJ2-1, with D possibly TRBD1 on 5 matching bases. Germline V gives CDR1 LNHDA, CDR2 SQIVND (reference sequence). The CDR3 has 12 amino acids. V was trimmed by 4 bases and J by 10 bases, leaving 11 bases between them. CDR3 sequence reads: CASSTPGLEQFF. The CDR3 DNA reads TGTGCCAGTAGTACTCCAGGGTTGGAGCAGTTCTTC.

The rearrangement uses TRBV2 and TRBJ1-2; a possible D gene is TRBD1 (5 bases). The V gene's germline CDR1 is SNHLY and CDR2 FYNNEI. Trimming removed 7 bases from V and 0 bases from J, with 15 bases in between. The CDR3 runs 15 residues. CDR3 residues: CASTLAGPPNYGYTF. The CDR3 DNA sequence: TGTGCCAGCACCCTAGCGGGGCCTCCTAACTATGGCTACACCTTC.

V gene TRBV4-1 combines with J gene TRBJ2-2; 12 nucleotides line up with TRBD2. V was pared by 0 bases and J by 7 bases, with 12 bases of the junction left unmatched. CDR3 length: 19 residues. CDR1 is MGHRA and CDR2 is YSYEKL in the germline V gene. The CDR3 DNA is TGCGCCAGCAGCCAAGAAGCTGGCCTAGCGGGGGGGCCCGGCGGGGAGCTGTTTTTT. This translates into CASSQEAGLAGGPGGELFF.

This clone appeared once. The V gene is TRBV9, the J gene TRBJ2-3; 10 bases match TRBD2. Per germline, CDR1 SGDLS and CDR2 YYNGEE. The junction had 9 bases not matched to a gene; V was cut back by 0 bases and J by 5 bases. The CDR3 has 17 amino acids. The CDR3 DNA sequence: TGTGCCAGCAGCGTAGAGGTTAGCGGGGGGCCGGGAGATACGCAGTATTTT. This translates into CASSVEVSGGPGDTQYF.

The chain uses TRBV5-1 and TRBJ2-1; 9 bases line up with TRBD1. Per germline, CDR1 SGHRS and CDR2 YFSETQ. The CDR3 has 15 amino acids. V gave up 1 base and J gave up 6 bases; unmatched junction bases: 5. CDR3 DNA: TGCGCCAGCAGCTTGCGGACAGGGGTCGGCAATGAGCAGTTCTTC. The encoded protein is CASSLRTGVGNEQFF.

The chain joins TRBV5-6 to TRBJ2-5; 8 bases fit TRBD1. This CDR3 comprises 15 residues. The V and J ends lost 3 bases and 4 bases, in that order; junction bases with no gene match: 8. Germline assignment: CDR1 SGHDT and CDR2 YYEEEE. The CDR3 DNA is TGTGCCAGCAGCTACAGGGGGATTGGCGGAGAGACCCAGTACTTC. It yields the protein CASSYRGIGGETQYF.

The chain carries TRBV9 and TRBJ2-7; 10 bases line up with TRBD1. Germline trimming cut 0 bases from V and 3 bases from J; bases unmatched to any gene: 9. The CDR3 length is 17 residues. CDR1 and CDR2 (germline): SGDLS, YYNGEE. Here the CDR3 reads CASSVERTGTGDYEQYF. The CDR3 bases are TGTGCCAGCAGCGTAGAAAGGACCGGGACAGGGGACTACGAGCAGTACTTC.

The rearrangement links TRBV19 to TRBJ1-1; D might be TRBD1 (6 bases). V lost 6 bases, J lost 4 bases, and 9 bases lay in between. The germline CDR1 and CDR2 sequences are LNHDA and SQIVND (reference sequence). This CDR3 has 12 amino acids. CDR3: CASSPDSTEAFF. Here the CDR3 DNA reads TGTGCCAGTAGCCCGGACAGCACTGAAGCTTTCTTT. The variable domain in full, with the rest retrieved from reference TRBV19 and TRBJ1-1, is DGGITQSPKYLFRKEGQNVTLSCEQNLNHDAMYWYRQDPGQGLRLIYYSQIVNDFQKGDIAEGYSVSREKKESFPLTVTSAQKNPTAFYLCASSPDSTEAFFGQGTRLTVV.

The V gene is TRBV15, the J gene TRBJ2-1, with unresolved D. CDR1 and CDR2 (germline): LNHNV, YYDKDF (reference sequence). V dropped 5 bases and J dropped 5 bases, with 16 bases sitting between them. The CDR3 contains 15 residues. The CDR3 here is CATSAWNLEDNEQFF. CDR3 nucleotide sequence: TGTGCCACCAGCGCCTGGAACCTAGAAGACAATGAGCAGTTCTTC. The entire variable domain, with the rest obtained from reference TRBV15 and TRBJ2-1, is as follows: DAMVIQNPRYQVTQFGKPVTLSCSQTLNHNVMYWYQQKSSQAPKLLFHYYDKDFNNEADTPDNFQSRRPNTSFCFLDIRSPGLGDTAMYLCATSAWNLEDNEQFFGPGTRLTVL.

The chain couples TRBV6-6 to TRBJ1-3; TRBD1 might be the D (6 bases). V shed 2 bases and J shed 0 bases, with 11 bases lying between them. The CDR3 loop spans 16 amino acids. Germline V gives CDR1 MNHNY, CDR2 SVGAGI (reference sequence). The CDR3 DNA reads as TGTGCCAGCAGTTACCGGGACATCCCCTCTGGAAACACCATATATTTT. Translating gives CASSYRDIPSGNTIYF.

The genes are TRBV5-6 and TRBJ2-1; maybe TRBD1 (5 bases). Trimming left V 0 bases short and J 4 bases short, with 5 bases between. Germline loops: CDR1 SGHDT, CDR2 YYEEEE. The CDR3 has 13 residues. The CDR3 DNA sequence: TGTGCCAGCAGCTTGGACAGGTACAATGAGCAGTTCTTC. Protein: CASSLDRYNEQFF.

The rearrangement uses TRBV4-1 and TRBJ1-2, with 7 bases identical to TRBD1. The germline V gene encodes CDR1 MGHRA and CDR2 YSYEKL. The CDR3 is 14 residues long. The ends lost 0 bases at V and 8 bases at J; junction bases unmatched: 6. CDR3 DNA sequence: TGCGCCAGCAGCCAAGACACAGGGGTGTCGGGCTACACCTTC. It is translated as CASSQDTGVSGYTF.

J is TRBJ2-5 and V is TRBV29-1; a weak D match, TRBD1 (6 bases). V was trimmed by 7 bases and J by 3 bases, leaving 12 bases between them. CDR1 and CDR2 from the germline V gene are SQVTM and ANQGSEA. The CDR3 totals 12 residues. CDR3 region: CSGRDTEETQYF. The CDR3 DNA is TGCAGCGGCCGGGACACCGAAGAGACCCAGTACTTC. The complete variable domain, with remaining parts taken from reference TRBV29-1 and TRBJ2-5, reads SAVISQKPSRDICQRGTSLTIQCQVDSQVTMMFWYRQQPGQSLTLIATANQGSEATYESGFVIDKFPISRPNLTFSTLTVSNMSPEDSSIYLCSGRDTEETQYFGPGTRLLVL.

This clone occurred once. The chain employs TRBV28 and TRBJ1-2; the match to TRBD1 covers 8 bases. Germline V gene data show CDR1 as MDHEN and CDR2 as SYDVKM. The J segment lost 4 bases and the V segment lost 5 bases, leaving 9 bases of the junction unmatched. The CDR3 extends over 15 amino acids. CDR3 in amino acids: CASSGGQVAIYGYTF. CDR3 in DNA: TGTGCCAGCAGTGGGGGACAGGTCGCGATCTATGGCTACACCTTC.